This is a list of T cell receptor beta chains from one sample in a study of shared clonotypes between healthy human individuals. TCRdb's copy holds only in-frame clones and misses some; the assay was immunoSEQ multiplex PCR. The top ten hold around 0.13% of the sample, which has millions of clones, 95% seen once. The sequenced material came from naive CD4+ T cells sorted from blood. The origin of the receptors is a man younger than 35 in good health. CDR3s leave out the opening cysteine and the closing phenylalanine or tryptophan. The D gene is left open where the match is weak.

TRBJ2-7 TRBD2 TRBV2 ASSPGLAGSSYEQY
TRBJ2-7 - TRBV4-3 ASSQDSAVTYEQY
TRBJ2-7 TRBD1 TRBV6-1 ASSEAWGQGFYEQY
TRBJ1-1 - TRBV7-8 ASSTRQNTEAF
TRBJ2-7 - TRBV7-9 ASSPEIGRRSYEQY
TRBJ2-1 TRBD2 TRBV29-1 SDPGLAGNSYNEQF
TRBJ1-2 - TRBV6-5 ASRVDAGWNSGYT
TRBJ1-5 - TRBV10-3 AITQGSNQPQH
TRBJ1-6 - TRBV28 ASILGSYNSPLH
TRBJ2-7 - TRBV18 ASSRGTERYEQY
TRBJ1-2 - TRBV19 ASSIKTLGGYT
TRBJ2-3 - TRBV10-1 ASSGEAGTSGTDTQY
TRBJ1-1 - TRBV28 ASSSGKGKDTEAF
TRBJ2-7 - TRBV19 ASTQQGSSYEQY
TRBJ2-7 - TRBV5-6 ASSWGLGTHEQY
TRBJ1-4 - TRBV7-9 ASSPTNEKLF
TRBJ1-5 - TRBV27 ASSFEAGVQPQH
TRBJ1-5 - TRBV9 ASSVGTLGQPQH
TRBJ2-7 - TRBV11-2 ASSSQGYEQY
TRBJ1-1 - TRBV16 ASSQLGRNTEAF
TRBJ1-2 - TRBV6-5 ATLPEGANYGYT
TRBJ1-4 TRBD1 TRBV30 AWSGQGNEKLF
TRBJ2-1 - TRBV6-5 ASGTLAREQF
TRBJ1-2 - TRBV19 ASSIDLVSSGYT
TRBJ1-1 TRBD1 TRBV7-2 ASTYPNRGTEAF
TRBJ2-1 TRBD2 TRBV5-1 ASSLELLAGRTFNEQF
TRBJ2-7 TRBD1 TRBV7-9 ASSQRDRGSYEQY
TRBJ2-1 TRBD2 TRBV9 ASSAAAGLNYNEQF
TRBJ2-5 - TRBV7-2 ASSLNREETQY
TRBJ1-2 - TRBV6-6 ASSSRDINYGYT
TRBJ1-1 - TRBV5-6 ASSLQGIMNTEAF
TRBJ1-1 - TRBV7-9 ASSLGLMETEAF
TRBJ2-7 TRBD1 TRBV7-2 ASSLLQGAGEQY
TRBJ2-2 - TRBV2 ASRTGRNTGELF
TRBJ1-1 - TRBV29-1 SGGTVMNTEAF
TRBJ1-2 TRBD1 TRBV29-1 SGGQGASYGYT
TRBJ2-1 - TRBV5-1 ASSLVQIYNEQF
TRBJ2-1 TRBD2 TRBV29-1 SVERGLPTYNEQF
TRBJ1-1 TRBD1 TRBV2 ASSETGGRTEAF
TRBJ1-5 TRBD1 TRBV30 AWGDRGLPQH
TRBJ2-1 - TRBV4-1 ASSQGGSSYNEQF
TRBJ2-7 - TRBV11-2 ASSLVSNEQY
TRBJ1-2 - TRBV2 ASIEGYGYT
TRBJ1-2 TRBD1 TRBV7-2 ASSRGQGGGGYT
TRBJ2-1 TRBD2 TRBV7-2 ASSLVAGRVGNEQF
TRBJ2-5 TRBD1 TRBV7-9 ASSSGQGVQETQY